The T cell receptor (beta chain) under discussion was sequenced for a study of blood T cell repertoires in COVID-19. The overall study: COVID-19 samples, acute and convalescent, were from the United States, Italy and Spain.

The method was immunoSEQ multiplex PCR; TCRdb's version includes in-frame clones alone and lacks a portion of them. Of some 50,000 clones in the sample, over 80% were seen once. The V and J ends lost 0 bases and 4 bases respectively, with 12 bases between them. The CDR3 sequence is 15 residues long. Germline-derived CDR1 and CDR2 are LGHNA and YSLEER. The TCR comes from a human donor in a cohort sampled during active COVID-19. The rearrangement joins TRBV4-3 to TRBJ1-2; D not resolved. The specimen was peripheral blood. CDR3 loop: CASSQDPPLPYGYTF. CDR3 DNA sequence: TGCGCCAGCAGCCAAGACCCCCCGCTACCCTATGGCTACACCTTC.